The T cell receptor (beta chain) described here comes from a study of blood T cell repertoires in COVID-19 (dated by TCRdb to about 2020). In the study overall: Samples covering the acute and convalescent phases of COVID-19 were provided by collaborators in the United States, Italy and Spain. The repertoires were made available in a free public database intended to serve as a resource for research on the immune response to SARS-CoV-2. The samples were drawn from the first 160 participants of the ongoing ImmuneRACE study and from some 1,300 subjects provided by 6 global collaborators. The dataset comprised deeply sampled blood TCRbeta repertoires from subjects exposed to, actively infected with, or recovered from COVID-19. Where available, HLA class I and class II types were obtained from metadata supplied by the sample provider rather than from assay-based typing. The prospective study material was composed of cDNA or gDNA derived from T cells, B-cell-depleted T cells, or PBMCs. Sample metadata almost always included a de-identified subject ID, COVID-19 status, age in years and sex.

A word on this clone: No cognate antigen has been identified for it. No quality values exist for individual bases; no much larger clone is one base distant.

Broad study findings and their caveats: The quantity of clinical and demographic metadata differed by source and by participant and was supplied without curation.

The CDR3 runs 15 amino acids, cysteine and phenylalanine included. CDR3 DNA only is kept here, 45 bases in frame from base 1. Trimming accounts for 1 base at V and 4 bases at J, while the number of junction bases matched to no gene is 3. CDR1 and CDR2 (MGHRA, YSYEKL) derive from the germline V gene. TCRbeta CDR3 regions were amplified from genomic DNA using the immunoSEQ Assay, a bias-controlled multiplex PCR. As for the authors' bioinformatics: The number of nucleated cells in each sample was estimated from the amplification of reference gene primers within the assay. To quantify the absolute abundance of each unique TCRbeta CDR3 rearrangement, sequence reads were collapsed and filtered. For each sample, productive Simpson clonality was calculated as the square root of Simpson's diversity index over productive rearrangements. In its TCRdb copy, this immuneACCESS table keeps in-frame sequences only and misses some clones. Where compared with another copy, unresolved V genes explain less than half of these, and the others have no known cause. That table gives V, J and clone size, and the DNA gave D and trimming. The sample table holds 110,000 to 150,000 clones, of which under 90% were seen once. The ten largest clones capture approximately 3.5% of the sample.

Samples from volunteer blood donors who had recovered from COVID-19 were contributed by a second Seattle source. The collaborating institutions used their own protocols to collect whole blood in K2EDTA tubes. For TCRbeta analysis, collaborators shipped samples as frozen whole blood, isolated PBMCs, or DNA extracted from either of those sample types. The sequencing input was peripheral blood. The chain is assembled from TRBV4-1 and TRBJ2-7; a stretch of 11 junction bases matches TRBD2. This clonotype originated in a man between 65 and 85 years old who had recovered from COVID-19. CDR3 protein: CASSQGTSGLYEQYF. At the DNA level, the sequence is TGCGCCAGCAGCCAAGGGACTAGCGGGTTGTACGAGCAGTACTTC.